This TCR beta chain stems from a study of blood T cell repertoires in COVID-19. Measured with immunoSEQ multiplex PCR; TCRdb has only the in-frame clones, and not every one. The top ten clones hold around 16% of a sample with about 120,000 clones, 60% to 80% of them seen once. This clone has a single count. Germline V gene sequence: CDR1 SGHRS, CDR2 YFSETQ. There are 13 residues in the CDR3. V was trimmed by 0 bases and J by 2 bases, leaving 5 bases between them. This chain uses TRBV5-1 with TRBJ2-5; a possible D gene is TRBD1 (5 bases). The sequenced material came from peripheral blood. The clonotype comes from a woman older than 75 with active or convalescent COVID-19. CDR3 bases: TGCGCCAGCAGCTTGGGACAGCAAGAGACCCAGTACTTC. Residues: CASSLGQQETQYF.